The 17 T cell receptor beta chains presented below share a single source sample, sequenced in a study of blood T cell repertoires in COVID-19. Only in-frame clones appear in the TCRdb table, and some are missing; sequencing was by immunoSEQ multiplex PCR. The profile shows around 210,000 clones, about three quarters of them singletons. The sample consisted of peripheral blood. Source of these receptors: a woman between 65 and 79 years old with acute or convalescent COVID-19.

V usage is TRBV3-1 (or the pseudogene TRBV3-2) and J usage is TRBJ2-1; 11 bases align to TRBD2. The V gene end was trimmed by 2 bases and the J gene end by 7 bases; junction bases not matched to a gene: 16. The CDR3 is made up of 19 amino acids. Germline CDR1 reads LGHDT; CDR2 reads YNNKEL (reference sequence). The CDR3 DNA reads as TGTGCCAGCAGCCAAATACACCCGACTAGCGGGACCTATCTTAATGAGCAGTTCTTC. It yields the protein CASSQIHPTSGTYLNEQFF.

The V and J genes are TRBV3-1 (or the pseudogene TRBV3-2) and TRBJ2-5; weak D call: TRBD2 (5 bases). The CDR3 is 15 residues long. Germline CDR1 and CDR2: LGHDT and YNNKEL (reference sequence). The V gene lost 4 bases and the J gene lost 5 bases, with 17 bases spanning the gap. CDR3 region: CASSLRVGLGETQYF. CDR3 nucleotide sequence: TGTGCCAGCAGCCTGCGGGTAGGTCTCGGTGAGACCCAGTACTTC.

The chain couples TRBV18 to TRBJ2-5; the match to TRBD2 covers 12 bases. The germline CDR1 and CDR2 sequences are KGHSH and LQKENI. CDR3 length: 15 amino acids. J was trimmed by 1 base and V by 3 bases; bases with no gene match: 0. CDR3 residues: CASSPGLAGQETQYF. For the CDR3, the DNA is TGTGCCAGCTCACCGGGACTAGCGGGCCAAGAGACCCAGTACTTC.

The chain combines TRBV6-5 with TRBJ1-5, with TRBD1 identical over 7 bases. Looked up from germline, CDR1 is MNHEY and CDR2 is SVGAGI. The CDR3 contains 15 residues. J gave up 1 base and V 6 bases, and 6 bases lay outside the gene matches. CDR3 DNA sequence: TGTGCCAGCAGGAGGGGGACAGAGAGCAATCAGCCCCAGCATTTT. It is translated as CASRRGTESNQPQHF.

The genes are TRBV10-3 and TRBJ2-1, with 9 nucleotides matching TRBD1. V gave up 6 bases and J gave up 5 bases; unmatched junction bases: 17. CDR1 is ENHRY and CDR2 is SYGVKD in the germline V gene. This CDR3 spans 18 amino acids. This chain's CDR3 is CAIRPGQGGSRTNNEQFF. The CDR3 coding sequence is TGTGCCATCAGGCCGGGACAGGGAGGGTCGCGGACAAACAATGAGCAGTTCTTC.

V is TRBV7-2 and J is TRBJ2-3; 11 nucleotides align to TRBD2. Germline V lookup: CDR1 SGHTA, CDR2 FQGNSA. The V and J ends lost 4 bases and 7 bases, in that order; junction bases with no gene match: 13. The CDR3 sequence is 17 residues long. Here the CDR3 reads CASSSTSGTSGLYTQYF. In nucleotides, the CDR3 is TGTGCCAGCAGCTCCACTTCCGGGACTAGCGGACTCTATACGCAGTATTTT.

The chain carries TRBV3-1 (or the pseudogene TRBV3-2) and TRBJ1-2, with 8 bases identical to TRBD1. Germline V gives CDR1 LGHDT, CDR2 YNNKEL (reference sequence). The CDR3 has 16 residues. Losses at the gene ends were 4 bases for V and 0 bases for J; bases not matched to a gene: 7. CDR3 bases: TGTGCCAGCAGCCTACAGGGGGAAGACTCTAACTATGGCTACACCTTC. The encoded protein is CASSLQGEDSNYGYTF.

V is TRBV2 and J is TRBJ1-1; weak D call: TRBD1 (6 bases). V lost 5 bases and J 5 bases, leaving 9 bases between the germline ends. CDR3 size: 12 residues. The germline gives CDR1 SNHLY, CDR2 FYNNEI. CDR3 amino acids: CASSQQGTEAFF. Here the CDR3 DNA reads TGTGCCAGCAGTCAACAGGGTACTGAAGCTTTCTTT.

The genes are TRBV9 and TRBJ1-2, with no clear D. Germline V lookup: CDR1 SGDLS, CDR2 YYNGEE. The germline V and J ends were trimmed by 5 bases and 5 bases, with 7 bases remaining between them. CDR3 size: 11 residues. CDR3 bases: TGTGCCAGCAGTCTCTATTATGGCTACACCTTC. Its translation: CASSLYYGYTF.

The rearrangement uses TRBV7-8 and TRBJ1-1; 8 bases agree with TRBD1. V lost 5 bases and J lost 4; bases outside the gene matches: 6. CDR1 SGHVS and CDR2 FQNEAQ come from the germline V gene. The CDR3 covers 14 residues. The CDR3 protein is CASSHGQGPTEAFF. The DNA of the CDR3 is TGTGCCAGCAGCCACGGACAGGGACCCACTGAAGCTTTCTTT.

The V gene is TRBV5-4, the J gene TRBJ2-3; 8 nucleotides align to TRBD1. The CDR3 has 15 residues. Trimming cost V 0 bases and J 6 bases; bases outside gene matches: 6. Germline CDR1 SGHNT, CDR2 YYREEE (reference sequence). CDR3 loop: CASSLVQGASDTQYF. As DNA, the CDR3 is TGTGCCAGCAGCTTGGTGCAGGGGGCATCTGATACGCAGTATTTT.

The V call is TRBV5-1, the J call TRBJ1-1; no firm D call. Trimming removed 1 base from V and 3 bases from J, with 10 bases in between. From germline, CDR1 is SGHRS and CDR2 YFSETQ. This CDR3 is built from 14 residues. The CDR3 loop reads CASSLKTEYTEAFF. In DNA, the CDR3 is TGCGCCAGCAGCTTGAAAACGGAGTACACTGAAGCTTTCTTT.

V and J are TRBV5-4 and TRBJ1-1; 8 nucleotides line up with TRBD1. J was trimmed by 7 bases and V by 4 bases; bases with no gene match: 9. The CDR3 extends over 14 amino acids. Germline V gene data show CDR1 as SGHNT and CDR2 as YYREEE (reference sequence). DNA for the CDR3: TGTGCCAGCAGCCCCCCGGACAGGGCCGGTGAAGCTTTCTTT. Protein: CASSPPDRAGEAFF.

The rearrangement joins TRBV15 to TRBJ1-4; no clear D gene. CDR1 is LNHNV, CDR2 YYDKDF, per germline (reference sequence). The V end was cut by 5 bases, the J end by 7 bases, with 14 bases between. The CDR3 sequence is 14 residues long. CDR3 DNA sequence: TGTGCCACCAGCGACGGCCCTGGAGGTGAAAAACTGTTTTTT. Translating gives CATSDGPGGEKLFF.

J is TRBJ2-5 and V is TRBV11-3; 11 bases line up with TRBD1. J was trimmed by 4 bases and V by 3 bases; bases with no gene match: 4. Germline assignment: CDR1 SGHNT and CDR2 YENEEA. This CDR3 is 15 amino acids long. The CDR3 coding sequence is TGTGCCAGCAGCTTGGGACAGGGGGGTGTAGAGACCCAGTACTTC. Protein: CASSLGQGGVETQYF.

The chain is built from TRBV6-5 and TRBJ1-1, with D possibly matching TRBD1 (5 bases). The CDR3 sequence is 14 residues long. Trimming removed 0 bases from V and 1 base from J, with 6 bases in between. In germline, CDR1 is MNHEY, CDR2 SVGAGI. CDR3 amino acids: CASSYSQGNTEAFF. CDR3 sequence (DNA): TGTGCCAGCAGTTACTCCCAGGGGAACACTGAAGCTTTCTTT.

The chain carries TRBV6-6 and TRBJ2-7, with D uncertain. The CDR3 contains 12 residues. The germline V gene encodes CDR1 MNHNY and CDR2 SVGAGI (reference sequence). V gave up 6 bases and J gave up 4 bases, with 10 bases separating them. In DNA, the CDR3 is TGTGCCAGCAGCCCTACTAATTACGAGCAGTACTTC. It codes for CASSPTNYEQYF.